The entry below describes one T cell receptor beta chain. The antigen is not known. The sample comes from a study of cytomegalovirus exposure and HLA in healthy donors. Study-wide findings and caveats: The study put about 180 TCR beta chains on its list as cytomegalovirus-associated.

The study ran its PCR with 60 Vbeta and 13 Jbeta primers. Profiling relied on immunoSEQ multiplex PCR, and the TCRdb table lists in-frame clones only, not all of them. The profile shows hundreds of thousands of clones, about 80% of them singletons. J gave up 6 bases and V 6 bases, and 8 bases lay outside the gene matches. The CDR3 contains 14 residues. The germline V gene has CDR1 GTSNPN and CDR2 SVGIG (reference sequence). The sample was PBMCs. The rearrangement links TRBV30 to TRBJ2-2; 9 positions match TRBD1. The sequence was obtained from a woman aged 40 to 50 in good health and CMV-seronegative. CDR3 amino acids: CACPTGGRPGELFF. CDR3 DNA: TGTGCCTGCCCGACAGGGGGGAGGCCCGGGGAGCTGTTTTTT.